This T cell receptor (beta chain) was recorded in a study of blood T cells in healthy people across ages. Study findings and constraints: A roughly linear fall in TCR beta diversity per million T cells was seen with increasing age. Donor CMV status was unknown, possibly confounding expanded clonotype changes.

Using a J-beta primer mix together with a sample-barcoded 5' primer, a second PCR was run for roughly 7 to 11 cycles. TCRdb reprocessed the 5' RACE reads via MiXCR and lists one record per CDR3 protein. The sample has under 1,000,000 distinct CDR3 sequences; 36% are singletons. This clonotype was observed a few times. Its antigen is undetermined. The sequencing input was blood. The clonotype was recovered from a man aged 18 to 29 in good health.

In nucleotides, the CDR3 is TGCAGTGCTCTCCGTCCTGAAATACAGGGGGCCGCAGATACGCAGTATTTT. Translated: CSALRPEIQGAADTQYF. The rearrangement uses TRBV20-1 and TRBJ2-3; TRBD1 aligns across 9 bases. The V segment lost 5 bases and the J segment 4 bases; nucleotides outside the gene matches: 16. CDR3 length: 17 residues. Germline-derived CDR1 and CDR2 are DFQATT and SNEGSKA (reference sequence).